The present TCR beta chain was sequenced within a study of PD-1 blockade in classical Hodgkin lymphoma. Overall study: Treatment was intravenous nivolumab, 3 mg/kg every 2 weeks, until progression. General study results and limits: Newly diagnosed patients and complete responders had comparable diversity at baseline. Some patients began nivolumab under 1 year after ASCT. These patients were excluded from later analyses. Repertoire differences lack defined causes, possibly disease activity or prior therapy.

Trimming left V 6 bases short and J 3 bases short, with 20 bases between. The CDR3 length is 16 residues. The germline V gene has CDR1 SGHRS and CDR2 YFSETQ. For this clone: Antigen specificity is unknown.

The table came from immunoSEQ multiplex PCR; TCRdb's copy has only in-frame clones and leaves some out. This sample has some 20,000 clones, with about 77% found just once. Described time point: cycle 4 day 1 (C4D1), after less than 7 weeks of nivolumab. Each patient experienced a relapse that followed autologous stem cell transplantation, and brentuximab vedotin exposure varied. The V gene is TRBV5-1, the J gene TRBJ2-3, with D perhaps TRBD1 or TRBD2 (5 bases each). The sample here was peripheral blood mononuclear cells (PBMCs), taken before the fourth cycle of nivolumab. This clonotype was sampled from a human donor with classical Hodgkin lymphoma. CDR3 amino acids: CASTLWVSGGTDTQYF. The CDR3 DNA follows: TGCGCCAGCACCTTATGGGTCTCTGGGGGAACAGATACGCAGTATTTT.